This T cell receptor beta chain was sequenced in a study of blood T cell repertoires in COVID-19. At the level of the study: Samples representing acute and convalescent COVID-19 were sourced from the United States, Italy and Spain. T cells, B-cell-depleted T cells, or PBMCs provided the cDNA or gDNA that served as material.

Germline V gene sequence: CDR1 SEHNR, CDR2 FQNEAQ (reference sequence). V was cut by 1 base and J by 3 bases, with 6 bases left in between. This CDR3 is built from 13 residues. Original processing methods: Cell counts per sample came from amplifying reference gene primers. Sequencing was performed with immunoSEQ multiplex PCR; in TCRdb, only in-frame clones are kept and a portion is missing. V and J calls and clone size are those listed in that table; D and trimming were worked out from the DNA. The data hold 70,000 to 90,000 clones, with about 88% observed a single time. This rearrangement joins TRBV7-9 to TRBJ1-1; D not resolved. This sequence originates from a man between 60 and 75 years old with acute or convalescent COVID-19. The sequenced sample consisted of peripheral blood. CDR3 amino acids: CASSLGSYTEAFF. The CDR3 DNA sequence: TGTGCCAGCAGCTTAGGGAGTTACACTGAAGCTTTCTTT.